This T cell receptor beta chain was identified in a study of Ad26.COV2.S vaccination and SARS-CoV-2 variants. Study-level points and caveats: Spike-specific TCR breadth in vaccine recipients exceeded that seen in placebo recipients.

About this clone: What it binds is unknown.

The length of the CDR3 is 15 residues. In germline, CDR1 is SGDLS, CDR2 YYNGEE. Trimming cost V 0 bases and J 5 bases, with 14 bases left between them. Using immunoSEQ multiplex PCR, the repertoire was profiled, and TCRdb retains in-frame clones only, with some absent. The top ten clones hold approximately 7.8% of a sample with 380,000 or so clones, 83% of them seen once. Treatment meaning: roughly 18 received Ad26.COV2.S at low or high dose, single or two shots; roughly five received placebo; per-sample allocation not given. Day 63 after the first vaccine or placebo injection was the time point for sampling. Boston supplied an adult donor aged 18-55 years.

The chain is built from TRBV9 and TRBJ2-5; D is uncertain. Here the sequenced sample was peripheral blood, taken in a trial of Ad26.COV2.S vaccine versus placebo. This clonotype originated in a person aged 18-65 years who received the Ad26.COV2.S COVID-19 vaccine or a placebo. The chain's CDR3 is CASSVVGGMGETQYF. In nucleotides, the CDR3 is TGTGCCAGCAGCGTAGTGGGTGGCATGGGGGAGACCCAGTACTTC.